This T cell receptor (beta chain) was profiled in a study of monozygotic twins with inflammatory bowel disease. This CDR3 has 14 amino acids. CDR1 SGHRS and CDR2 YFSETQ come from the germline V gene. TCRdb re-called the 5' RACE reads and shows each CDR3 protein once, DNA omitted. This sample's table has approximately 400,000 distinct CDR3 sequences. V usage is TRBV5-1 and J usage is TRBJ1-2. The receptor was isolated from a human donor with ulcerative colitis or Crohn's disease, or a healthy co-twin of an affected twin (not recorded which). The sequenced sample consisted of blood. The chain's CDR3 is CASSLFPSNYGYTF. Full variable domain (outside the CDR3, taken from reference TRBV5-1 and TRBJ1-2): KAGVTQTPRYLIKTRGQQVTLSCSPISGHRSVSWYQQTPGQGLQFLFEYFSETQRNKGNFPGRFSGRQFSNSRSEMNVSTLELGDSALYLCASSLFPSNYGYTFGSGTRLTVV.